This note documents a single T cell receptor beta chain sequence. V lost 5 bases and J lost 1, with 12 bases in between. This CDR3 contains 15 residues. CDR1 SEHNR and CDR2 FQNEAQ come from the germline V gene (reference sequence). These data originate in a study of blood T cell repertoires in COVID-19. Profiled with immunoSEQ multiplex PCR; TCRdb holds only in-frame clones, not every one. Of fewer than 250,000 clones in the sample, around 89% are singletons; the top ten hold around 8.4%. The chain couples TRBV7-9 to TRBJ2-4, with D uncertain. Sequencing was carried out using PBMCs or T cells enriched from blood (not recorded which). The clonotype originates from a woman between 18 and 29 years old who had recovered from COVID-19. The DNA of the CDR3 is TGTGCCAGCAGCCCCCCGCAGTCGGCCAAAAACATTCAGTACTTC. Its translation is CASSPPQSAKNIQYF. The variable domain in full, completed from reference TRBV7-9 and TRBJ2-4, reads DTGVSQNPRHKITKRGQNVTFRCDPISEHNRLYWYRQTLGQGPEFLTYFQNEAQLEKSRLLSDRFSAERPKGSFSTLEIQRTEQGDSAMYLCASSPPQSAKNIQYFGAGTRLSVL.